One and the same sample provided the 9 T cell receptor beta chains below, sequenced in a study of blood T cells in healthy people across ages. A second PCR of about 7 to 12 cycles used a sample-barcoded 5' primer and a J-beta primer mix. Using its own MiXCR run on the 5' RACE reads, TCRdb lists one record per CDR3 protein. The data hold about 1.5 million distinct CDR3 sequences, with about 42% observed a single time. The material sequenced was blood. All receptors derive from a woman between 18 and 29 years old in good health.

The CDR3 spells CASSPQGSNEQFF. For the CDR3, the DNA is TGTGCCAGCAGCCCACAGGGCAGCAATGAGCAGTTCTTC. V is TRBV7-3 and J is TRBJ2-1; the D gene is possibly TRBD1 (6 bases). The germline gives CDR1 SGHTA, CDR2 FQGTGA. The V end was cut by 5 bases, the J end by 6 bases, with 11 bases between. The CDR3 is 13 amino acids.

The chain employs TRBV29-1 and TRBJ1-1; D not resolved. With 6 bases removed from V and 1 base from J, the gap between germline ends came to 21 bases. The germline gives CDR1 SQVTM, CDR2 ANQGSEA. This CDR3 spans 16 amino acids. Written as DNA, the CDR3 is TGCAGCGTAGCACTGACTCTGGACGGACCGAACACTGAAGCTTTCTTT. Amino acids: CSVALTLDGPNTEAFF.

The genes are TRBV10-2 and TRBJ2-5; weak D call: TRBD2 (6 bases). Trimming left V 6 bases short and J 2 bases short, with 10 bases between. Looked up from germline, CDR1 is WSHSY and CDR2 is SAAADI. The CDR3 spans 13 residues. CDR3 DNA: TGCGCCAGCAGGCGGACTACACAAGAGACCCAGTACTTC. This codes for CASRRTTQETQYF.

This clonotype has more than one count but fewer than ten. The chain employs TRBV2 and TRBJ2-7; perhaps TRBD2 as D (6 bases). V lost 4 bases and J lost 0, with 7 bases in between. Germline V gene sequence: CDR1 SNHLY, CDR2 FYNNEI. CDR3 size: 13 residues. The CDR3 DNA sequence: TGTGCCAGCAGTGGCGGGAACTCCTACGAGCAGTACTTC. It specifies CASSGGNSYEQYF.

Points on this clonotype: At one end, the junction sequence differs from germline, possibly due to a read error. The chain employs TRBV12-3 or TRBV12-4 and TRBJ2-1; possibly TRBD2 for D (5 bases). The CDR3 covers 14 residues. CDR3 amino acids: CASRLGTPSNGQFF. In DNA form, the CDR3 reads TGTGCCAGCAGGCTTGGAACACCTAGCAATGGGCAGTTCTTC.

V and J are TRBV3-1 and TRBJ2-7, with D possibly being TRBD2 (6 bases). Germline loops: CDR1 LGHDT, CDR2 YNNKEL (reference sequence). The V end lost 1 base, the J end lost 1 base, and 11 bases lay between the germline ends. The CDR3 loop spans 15 amino acids. The CDR3 nucleotides are TGTGCCAGCAGCCAAGGCGGGACTGTATCCTACGAGCAGTACTTC. It yields the protein CASSQGGTVSYEQYF.

CDR3 loop: CASRDTGGSYNEQFF. The DNA for the CDR3 is TGTGCCAGCAGGGACACAGGGGGCTCCTACAATGAGCAGTTCTTC. This chain joins TRBV6-1 and TRBJ2-1, with TRBD1 matching over 8 bases. V lost 6 bases, J lost 0 bases, and 4 bases stayed unmatched. The CDR3 consists of 15 residues. The germline CDR1 and CDR2 sequences are MNHNS and SASEGT.

This clonotype has at least ten counts. The CDR3 nucleotides read TGTGCCAGCAGCGGGGGGGGTTTCAATGAGCAGTTCTTC. Protein sequence: CASSGGGFNEQFF. The chain couples TRBV7-2 to TRBJ2-1; 7 positions agree with TRBD2. Trimming at V came to 5 bases and at J to 6 bases, leaving 4 bases not matched to a gene. The CDR3 loop spans 13 amino acids. Germline assignment: CDR1 SGHTA and CDR2 FQGNSA. Full variable domain (remainder filled in from reference TRBV7-2 and TRBJ2-1): GAGVSQSPSNKVTEKGKDVELRCDPISGHTALYWYRQSLGQGLEFLIYFQGNSAPDKSGLPSDRFSAERTGGSVSTLTIQRTQQEDSAVYLCASSGGGFNEQFFGPGTRLTVL.

The chain employs TRBV5-4 and TRBJ2-1, with 7 bases lining up with TRBD2. The CDR3 has 16 amino acids. With V trimmed by 0 bases and J by 2 bases, 5 bases remained unmatched. The germline V gene has CDR1 SGHNT and CDR2 YYREEE (reference sequence). The CDR3 spells CASSLAGGSTYNEQFF. The CDR3 nucleotides are TGTGCCAGCAGCTTGGCCGGCGGGAGTACCTACAATGAGCAGTTCTTC.